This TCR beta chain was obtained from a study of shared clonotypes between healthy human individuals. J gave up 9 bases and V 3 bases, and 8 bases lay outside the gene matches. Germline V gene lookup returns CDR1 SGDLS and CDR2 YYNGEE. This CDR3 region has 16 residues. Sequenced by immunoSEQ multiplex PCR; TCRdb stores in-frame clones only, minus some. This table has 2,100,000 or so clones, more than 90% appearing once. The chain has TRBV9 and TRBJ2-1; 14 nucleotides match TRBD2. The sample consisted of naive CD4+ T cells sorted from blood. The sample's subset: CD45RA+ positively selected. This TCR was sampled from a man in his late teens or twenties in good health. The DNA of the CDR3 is TGTGCCAGCAGCGCGACTAGCGGGGGGGATTTTGGTGAGCAGTTCTTC. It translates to CASSATSGGDFGEQFF.